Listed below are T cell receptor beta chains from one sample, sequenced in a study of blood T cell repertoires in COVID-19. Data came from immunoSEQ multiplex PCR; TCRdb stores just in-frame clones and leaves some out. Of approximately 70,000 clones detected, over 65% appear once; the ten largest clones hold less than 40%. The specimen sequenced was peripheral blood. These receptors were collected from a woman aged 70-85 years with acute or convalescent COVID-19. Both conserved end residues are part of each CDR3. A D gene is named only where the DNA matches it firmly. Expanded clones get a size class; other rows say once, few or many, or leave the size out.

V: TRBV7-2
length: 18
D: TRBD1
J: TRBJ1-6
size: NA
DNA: TGTGCCAGCAGCCCGGGACAGGGGGCTACGGTTGGTAATTCACCCCTCCACTTT
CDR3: CASSPGQGATVGNSPLHF

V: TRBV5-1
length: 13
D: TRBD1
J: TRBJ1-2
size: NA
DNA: TGCGCCAGCAGCGGGACAGGGAGGGATGGCTACACCTTC
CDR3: CASSGTGRDGYTF

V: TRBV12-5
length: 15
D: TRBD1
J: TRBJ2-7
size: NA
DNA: TGTGCTAGTGGTTTGGTAGGGACAGGGTACCACGAGCAGTACTTC
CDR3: CASGLVGTGYHEQYF

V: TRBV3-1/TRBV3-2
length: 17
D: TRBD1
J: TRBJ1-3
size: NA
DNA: TGTGCCAGCAGCCAGGATGTGGGACAGATCTCTGGAAACACCATATATTTT
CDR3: CASSQDVGQISGNTIYF

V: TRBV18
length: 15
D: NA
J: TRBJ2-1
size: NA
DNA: TGTGCCAGCTCACCACCGGCGATACAGGACAATGAGCAGTTCTTC
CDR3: CASSPPAIQDNEQFF

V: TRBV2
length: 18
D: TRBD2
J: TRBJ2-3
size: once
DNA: TGTGCCAGCAGAGATGGGACTAGCGGGAGGACCCGAAGAGATACGCAGTATTTT
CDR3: CASRDGTSGRTRRDTQYF

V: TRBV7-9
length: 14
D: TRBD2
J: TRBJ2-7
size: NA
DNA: TGTGCCAGCAGCCGACTAGCGGTTGACTACGAGCAGTACTTC
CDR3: CASSRLAVDYEQYF

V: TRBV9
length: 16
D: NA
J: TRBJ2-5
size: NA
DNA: TGTGCCAGCAGCGTAGATGTCAGGGGTAGCTGGGAGACCCAGTACTTC
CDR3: CASSVDVRGSWETQYF

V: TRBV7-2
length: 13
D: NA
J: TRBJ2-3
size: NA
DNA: TGTGCCAGCAGCTTAGGGCTTACAGATACGCAGTATTTT
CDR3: CASSLGLTDTQYF

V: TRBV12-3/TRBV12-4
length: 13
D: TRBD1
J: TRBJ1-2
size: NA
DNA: TGTGCCAGCATTTTCGAGGGGGCCTTTGGCTACACCTTC
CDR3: CASIFEGAFGYTF

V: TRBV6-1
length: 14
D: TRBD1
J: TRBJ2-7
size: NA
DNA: TGTGCCAGCAGTGAATGGACAGGGAGCTACGAGCAGTACTTC
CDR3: CASSEWTGSYEQYF

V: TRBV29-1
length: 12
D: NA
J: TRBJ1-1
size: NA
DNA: TGCAGCGTTGTAGGGGTGAACACTGAAGCTTTCTTT
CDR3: CSVVGVNTEAFF

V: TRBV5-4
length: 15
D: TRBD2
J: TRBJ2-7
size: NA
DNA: TGTGCCAGCAGCTTGTCGTCTAGCGGTGGGTACGAGCAGTACTTC
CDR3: CASSLSSSGGYEQYF

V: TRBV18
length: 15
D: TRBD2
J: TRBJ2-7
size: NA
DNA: TGTGCCAGCTCGAACCAGACTAGCGGGATCTACGAGCAGTACTTC
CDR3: CASSNQTSGIYEQYF

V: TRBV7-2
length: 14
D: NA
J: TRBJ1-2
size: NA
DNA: TGTGCCAGCAGCTTCAGGGAGGGAAACTATGGCTACACCTTC
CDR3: CASSFREGNYGYTF

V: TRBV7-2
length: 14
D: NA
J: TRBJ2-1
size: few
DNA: TGTGCCAGCAGCTTAGCGGGGCGAGCCAATGAGCAGTTCTTC
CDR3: CASSLAGRANEQFF

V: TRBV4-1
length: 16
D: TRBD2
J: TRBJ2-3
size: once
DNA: TGCGCCAGCAGCCAAGATTGGGCGGGAGTAACAGATACGCAGTATTTT
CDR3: CASSQDWAGVTDTQYF

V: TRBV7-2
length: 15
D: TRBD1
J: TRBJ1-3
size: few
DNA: TGTGCCAGCAGCTTAGTTAGGGGGCCTGGAAACACCATATATTTT
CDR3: CASSLVRGPGNTIYF

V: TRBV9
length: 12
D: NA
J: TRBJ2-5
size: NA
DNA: TGTGCCAGCAGCGCGCAGGGAGAGACCCAGTACTTC
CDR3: CASSAQGETQYF

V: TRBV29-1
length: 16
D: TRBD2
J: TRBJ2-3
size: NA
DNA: TGCAGCGTTGAGAGGAGTGGCGGGGGGAGGGCAGATACGCAGTATTTT
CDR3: CSVERSGGGRADTQYF

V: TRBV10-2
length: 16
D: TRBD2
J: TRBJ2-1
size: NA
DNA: TGCGCCAGCAGTGAGTCGGGGGGGACCAACCACAATGAGCAGTTCTTC
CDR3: CASSESGGTNHNEQFF

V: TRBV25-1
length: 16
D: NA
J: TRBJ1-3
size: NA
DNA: TGTGCCAGCCGAGGGCGAGACACCGAATATAGAAACACCATATATTTT
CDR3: CASRGRDTEYRNTIYF

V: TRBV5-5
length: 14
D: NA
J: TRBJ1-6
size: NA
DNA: TGTGCCAGCAGCTTGGGACAGCCCAATTCACCCCTCCACTTT
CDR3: CASSLGQPNSPLHF

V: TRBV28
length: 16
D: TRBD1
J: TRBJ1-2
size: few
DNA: TGTGCCAGCAGTCTGGACAGGGCGGATGGGAACTATGGCTACACCTTC
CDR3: CASSLDRADGNYGYTF

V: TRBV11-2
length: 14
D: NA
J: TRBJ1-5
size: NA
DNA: TGTGCCAGCAGTCTAGGGGGGGGCAATCAGCCCCAGCATTTT
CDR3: CASSLGGGNQPQHF

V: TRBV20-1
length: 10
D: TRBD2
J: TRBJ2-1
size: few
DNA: TGCAGTGCTAGAGCGGGGGGACAGTTCTTC
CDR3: CSARAGGQFF

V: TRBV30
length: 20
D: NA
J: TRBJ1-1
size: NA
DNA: TGTGCCTGGAGTTCTATGATTACTTATCCAGGGAACTCGCGGAACACTGAAGCTTTCTTT
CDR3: CAWSSMITYPGNSRNTEAFF

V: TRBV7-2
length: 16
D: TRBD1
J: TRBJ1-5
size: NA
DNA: TGTGCCAGCAGCTCCTTGGGGACAGGGGGCAATCAGCCCCAGCATTTT
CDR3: CASSSLGTGGNQPQHF

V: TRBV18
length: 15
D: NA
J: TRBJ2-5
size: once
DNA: TGTGCCAGCTCACCGGCGGATAGTTCGAGAGAGACCCAGTACTTC
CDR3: CASSPADSSRETQYF

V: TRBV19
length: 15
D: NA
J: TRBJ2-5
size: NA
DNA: TGTGCCAGTAGAACTCGAGGAGGAGACCAAGAGACCCAGTACTTC
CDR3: CASRTRGGDQETQYF

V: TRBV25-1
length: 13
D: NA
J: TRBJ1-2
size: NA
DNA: TGTGCCAGCAGTGATACGGGTTTCTATGGCTACACCTTC
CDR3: CASSDTGFYGYTF

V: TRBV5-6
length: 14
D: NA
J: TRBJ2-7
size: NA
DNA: TGTGCCAGCAGCCGGGGGGCAGGGCTCTACGAGCAGTACTTC
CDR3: CASSRGAGLYEQYF

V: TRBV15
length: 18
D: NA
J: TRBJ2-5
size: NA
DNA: TGTGCCACCAGCAGAGAGTTTAGTCTGTGGGTGGGCGGGGAGACCCAGTACTTC
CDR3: CATSREFSLWVGGETQYF

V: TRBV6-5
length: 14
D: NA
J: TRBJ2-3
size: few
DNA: TGTGCCAGCGGCCAAGTGGGAGCGGCAGATACGCAGTATTTT
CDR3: CASGQVGAADTQYF

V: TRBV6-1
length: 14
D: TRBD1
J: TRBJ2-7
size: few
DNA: TGTGCCAGCAGTGAAGGGGGGACAGTATACGAGCAGTACTTC
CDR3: CASSEGGTVYEQYF

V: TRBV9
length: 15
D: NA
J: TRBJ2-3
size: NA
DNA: TGTGCCAGCAGCTTCTCAGGGATGGCCACAGATACGCAGTATTTT
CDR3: CASSFSGMATDTQYF

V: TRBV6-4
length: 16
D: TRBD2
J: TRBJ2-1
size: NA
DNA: TGTGCCAGCAGTGTAGGACTAGCGGGAGGGGACAATGAGCAGTTCTTC
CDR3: CASSVGLAGGDNEQFF

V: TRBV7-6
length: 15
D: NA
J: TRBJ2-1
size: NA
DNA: TGTGCCAGCAGCTTTGAAGCGGACGTCTACAATGAGCAGTTCTTC
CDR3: CASSFEADVYNEQFF

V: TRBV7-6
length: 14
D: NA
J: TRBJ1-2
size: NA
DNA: TGTGCCAGCAGCTTACGAGAAGTCTACTATGGCTACACCTTC
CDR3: CASSLREVYYGYTF

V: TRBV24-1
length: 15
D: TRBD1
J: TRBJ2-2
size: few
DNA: TGTGCCATCAATTCCGACAGGGCGAACACCGGGGAGCTGTTTTTT
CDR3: CAINSDRANTGELFF

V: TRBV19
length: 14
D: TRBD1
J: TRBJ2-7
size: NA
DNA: TGTGCCAGTAGTAGGGACAGGGCTACCTACGAGCAGTACTTC
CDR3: CASSRDRATYEQYF

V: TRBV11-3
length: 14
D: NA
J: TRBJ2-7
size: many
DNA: TGTGCCAGCACGCGTGGAGGCGGGACCTACGAGCAGTACTTC
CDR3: CASTRGGGTYEQYF

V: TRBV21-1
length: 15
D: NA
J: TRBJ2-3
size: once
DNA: TGTGCCAGCAGGGACAGGGGGCGAAGGACAGATACGCAGTATTTT
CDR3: CASRDRGRRTDTQYF

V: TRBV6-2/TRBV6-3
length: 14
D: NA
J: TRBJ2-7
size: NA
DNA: TGTGCCAGCAGCCGGACAGCGAGCTCCTACGAGCAGTACTTC
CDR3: CASSRTASSYEQYF

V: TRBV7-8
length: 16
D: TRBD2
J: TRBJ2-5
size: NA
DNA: TGTGCCAGCAGCTACCCGGGACTAGCGTCCCAAGAGACCCAGTACTTC
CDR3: CASSYPGLASQETQYF

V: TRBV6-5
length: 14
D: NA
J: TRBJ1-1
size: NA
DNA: TGTGCCACCAAAATGGCCAGTATGAACACTGAAGCTTTCTTT
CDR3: CATKMASMNTEAFF

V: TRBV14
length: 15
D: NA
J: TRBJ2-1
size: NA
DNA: TGTGCCAGCAGCCAAGATCTAGGGAGGTACAATGAGCAGTTCTTC
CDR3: CASSQDLGRYNEQFF

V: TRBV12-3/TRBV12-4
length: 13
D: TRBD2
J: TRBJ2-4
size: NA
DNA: TGTGCCAGCAGTTATGGGGGGGAAGCCATTCAGTACTTC
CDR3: CASSYGGEAIQYF

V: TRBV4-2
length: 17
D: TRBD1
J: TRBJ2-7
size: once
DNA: TGTGCCAGCAGCCAAGCCCCCCAGGGGGCGCGTTGGTACGAGCAGTACTTC
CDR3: CASSQAPQGARWYEQYF

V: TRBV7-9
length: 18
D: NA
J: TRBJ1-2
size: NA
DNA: TGTGCCAGCAGCTTTGACAGATTATTTCTGGCGACTAACTATGGCTACACCTTC
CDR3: CASSFDRLFLATNYGYTF

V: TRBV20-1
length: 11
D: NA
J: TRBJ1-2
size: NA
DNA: TGCAGTGCTTCCCCTAGGCTGGGCTACACCTTC
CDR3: CSASPRLGYTF

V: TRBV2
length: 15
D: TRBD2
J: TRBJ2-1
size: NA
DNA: TGTGCCAGCAGTGCGGGACTAGCGGGAGGTGGAGAGCAGTTCTTC
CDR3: CASSAGLAGGGEQFF

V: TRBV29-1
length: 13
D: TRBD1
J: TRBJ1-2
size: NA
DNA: TGCAGCGTTACTCAGGGGGTTGGGGATGGCTACACCTTC
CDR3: CSVTQGVGDGYTF

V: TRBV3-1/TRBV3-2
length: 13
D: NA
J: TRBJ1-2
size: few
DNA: TGTGCCAGCAGCCGACCCACACGGCGGGGCTACACCTTC
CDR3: CASSRPTRRGYTF

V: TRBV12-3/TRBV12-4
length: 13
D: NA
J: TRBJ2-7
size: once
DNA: TGTGCCAGCAGTTTAGGCGCTTCCTACGAGCAGTACTTC
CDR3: CASSLGASYEQYF